Listed here are 15 T cell receptor beta chains from one sample, sequenced in a study of T cell clones after liver transplantation. TCRdb's copy holds only in-frame clones and misses some; the assay was immunoSEQ multiplex PCR. The data contain 55,000 to 80,000 clones, roughly nine tenths of them singletons. Sequenced material: CD4+ T cells from blood, taken before liver transplant. These receptors were collected from a human donor who received a liver transplant.

The J gene is TRBJ1-1, the V gene TRBV5-1; 9 bases line up with TRBD1. This CDR3 comprises 14 residues. Germline V gives CDR1 SGHRS, CDR2 YFSETQ. The junction had 8 bases not matched to a gene; V was cut back by 4 bases and J by 7 bases. The CDR3 sequence is CASSGQDRGSEAFF. For the CDR3, the DNA is TGCGCCAGCAGCGGGCAAGACAGGGGGAGTGAAGCTTTCTTT.

V gene TRBV7-8 combines with J gene TRBJ2-7, with TRBD1 as a possible D gene (5 bases). The CDR3 is made up of 18 amino acids. The V gene lost 2 bases and the J gene lost 2 bases, with 22 bases spanning the gap. In germline, CDR1 is SGHVS, CDR2 FQNEAQ. This chain's CDR3 is CASSLFGIGASTAYEQYF. CDR3 DNA: TGTGCCAGCAGCTTATTTGGGATTGGGGCTAGTACAGCCTACGAGCAGTACTTC.

The chain uses TRBV19 and TRBJ2-7; no clear D. This CDR3 region has 14 residues. The V gene's germline CDR1 is LNHDA and CDR2 SQIVND (reference sequence). V lost 2 bases to trimming and J lost 1 base, with 9 bases between them. The CDR3 region is CASSITRVSYEQYF. In DNA form, the CDR3 reads TGTGCCAGTAGTATAACGCGAGTGTCCTACGAGCAGTACTTC.

The rearrangement links TRBV25-1 to TRBJ2-1, with TRBD2 matching 12 bases. Germline CDR1 is MGHDK and CDR2 is SYGVNS. This CDR3 comprises 14 residues. V trimming: 4 bases; J trimming: 8 bases; junction bases outside the gene matches: 3. The CDR3 here is CASSGTSGNYEQFF. As DNA, the CDR3 is TGTGCCAGCAGTGGGACTAGCGGGAACTATGAGCAGTTCTTC.

The chain uses TRBV18 and TRBJ2-7; D remains unclear. This CDR3 is built from 11 residues. Trimming cost V 2 bases and J 6 bases, with 5 bases left between them. Germline CDR1 is KGHSH and CDR2 is LQKENI. Here the CDR3 DNA reads TGTGCCAGCTCACCAAACCTCGAGCAGTACTTC. It is translated as CASSPNLEQYF.

A word on this clone: One end of the junction varies from germline; a read error may be responsible. The chain uses TRBV5-4 and TRBJ1-1; D not certain. In germline, CDR1 is SGHNT, CDR2 YYREEE (reference sequence). The CDR3 spans 13 residues. Here the CDR3 DNA reads TGTGCCAGCAGCCGGGAACGGAACGCTGAAGCTTTCTTT. This translates into CASSRERNAEAFF.

This clone was seen only once. V gene TRBV7-2 combines with J gene TRBJ2-5; D ambiguous. The CDR3 has 14 amino acids. Deletions cut 0 bases from V and 5 bases from J, with 10 bases between. Germline V gene lookup returns CDR1 SGHTA and CDR2 FQGNSA. Here the CDR3 reads CASSLAWQPETQYF. The CDR3 bases are TGTGCCAGCAGCTTAGCGTGGCAGCCCGAGACCCAGTACTTC.

The rearrangement uses TRBV5-6 and TRBJ1-1; tentatively, D is TRBD1 (5 bases). V dropped 0 bases and J dropped 1 base, with 13 bases sitting between them. Germline V gene sequence: CDR1 SGHDT, CDR2 YYEEEE. This CDR3 region has 16 residues. The CDR3 DNA sequence: TGTGCCAGCAGCTTGGTCGGGGGGAGCACGAACACTGAAGCTTTCTTT. Its translation: CASSLVGGSTNTEAFF. Using reference TRBV5-6 and TRBJ1-1 for the parts outside the CDR3, the full variable domain is DAGVTQSPTHLIKTRGQQVTLRCSPKSGHDTVSWYQQALGQGPQFIFQYYEEEERQRGNFPDRFSGHQFPNYSSELNVNALLLGDSALYLCASSLVGGSTNTEAFFGQGTRLTVV.

This clone has only a few counts. The rearrangement joins TRBV11-2 to TRBJ2-5, with D possibly TRBD2 on 5 matching bases. The CDR3 spans 14 residues. Germline CDR1 SGHAT, CDR2 FQNNGV. V was clipped by 5 bases and J by 2 bases, with 12 bases between them. CDR3 in DNA: TGTGCCAGCAGCCCCTTCGCGGGTCAAGAGACCCAGTACTTC. Its translation: CASSPFAGQETQYF.

This chain links TRBV7-2 with TRBJ2-1, with 12 bases matching TRBD2. V lost 3 bases and J lost 10; bases outside the gene matches: 1. CDR3 length: 13 amino acids. CDR1 SGHTA and CDR2 FQGNSA come from the germline V gene. CDR3 coding DNA: TGTGCCAGCAGCTTGACTAGCGGGGGAGAGCAGTTCTTC. As protein: CASSLTSGGEQFF.

The rearrangement joins TRBV27 to TRBJ2-1, with 9 bases identical to TRBD1. Germline lookup yields CDR1 MNHEY and CDR2 SMNVEV (reference sequence). After removal of 3 bases from V and 2 bases from J, the junction contained 5 bases not matched to a gene. The CDR3 contains 16 residues. Here the CDR3 reads CASSFLDRGPYNEQFF. The CDR3 region has the DNA TGTGCCAGCAGTTTCCTGGACAGGGGCCCCTACAATGAGCAGTTCTTC.

The chain has TRBV2 and TRBJ1-1; a weak D match, TRBD1 (6 bases). This CDR3 region has 15 residues. Germline V gene lookup returns CDR1 SNHLY and CDR2 FYNNEI. Trimming shortened V by 6 bases and J by 0 bases, and 14 bases separated the two germline ends. The CDR3 DNA is TGTGCCAGCAGCGCTCAGGGGCAACTGAACACTGAAGCTTTCTTT. Protein: CASSAQGQLNTEAFF.

The chain combines TRBV29-1 with TRBJ2-3, with D perhaps TRBD1 or TRBD2 (5 bases each). The CDR3 loop spans 14 amino acids. With 6 bases removed from V and 3 bases from J, the gap between germline ends came to 16 bases. The germline CDR1 and CDR2 sequences are SQVTM and ANQGSEA. The CDR3 nucleotides read TGCAGCGTACGTGGGGAGTGGGGGACAGATACGCAGTATTTT. It specifies CSVRGEWGTDTQYF.

J is TRBJ2-7 and V is TRBV7-9; 8 nucleotides align to TRBD2. J gave up 6 bases and V 1 base, and 5 bases lay outside the gene matches. The germline CDR1 and CDR2 sequences are SEHNR and FQNEAQ (reference sequence). This CDR3 spans 14 amino acids. The DNA of the CDR3 is TGTGCCAGCAGCTTAGGGCTAGCGGGTTTCGAGCAGTACTTC. Encoded protein: CASSLGLAGFEQYF.

The chain recombines TRBV5-1 with TRBJ1-2; possibly TRBD1 for D (6 bases). Germline V gene sequence: CDR1 SGHRS, CDR2 YFSETQ. V lost 4 bases, J lost 4 bases, and 17 bases lay in between. CDR3 length: 15 residues. The CDR3: CASSPNPGQSYGYTF. The CDR3 nucleotides read TGCGCCAGCAGCCCGAACCCCGGACAGTCCTATGGCTACACCTTC.